This T cell receptor (beta chain) was captured in a study of radiotherapy plus CTLA-4 blockade in lung cancer. Study-level information: 18% of patients responded objectively, and approximately 33% achieved disease control. Notes on the study in general: Reports identified early blood T cell clone dynamics, with interferon-beta, as the best response predictor. In blood, TCR clones derived from the tumor expanded after radiotherapy plus ipilimumab.

Here immunoSEQ multiplex PCR was the method, and the copy in TCRdb shows in-frame clones only, minus some. In the table there are roughly 59,000 clones, 72% of which are singletons. In chemo-refractory metastatic non-small-cell lung cancer, patients got ipilimumab CTLA-4 blockade together with focal radiation. As regards this clone: Its target is unknown.

Germline CDR1 reads LNHNV; CDR2 reads YYDKDF (reference sequence). This CDR3 spans 14 amino acids. With 3 bases removed from V and 5 bases from J, the gap between germline ends came to 13 bases. The rearrangement uses TRBV15 and TRBJ2-5; tentative D call: TRBD1 (5 bases). This clonotype was obtained from a human donor with non-small cell lung cancer whose response to radiotherapy plus ipilimumab could not be evaluated. The material was peripheral blood, obtained from a patient treated with radiotherapy plus ipilimumab. CDR3 in amino acids: CATSRDGHSETQYF. CDR3 coding DNA: TGTGCCACCAGCAGGGACGGACACTCGGAGACCCAGTACTTC.